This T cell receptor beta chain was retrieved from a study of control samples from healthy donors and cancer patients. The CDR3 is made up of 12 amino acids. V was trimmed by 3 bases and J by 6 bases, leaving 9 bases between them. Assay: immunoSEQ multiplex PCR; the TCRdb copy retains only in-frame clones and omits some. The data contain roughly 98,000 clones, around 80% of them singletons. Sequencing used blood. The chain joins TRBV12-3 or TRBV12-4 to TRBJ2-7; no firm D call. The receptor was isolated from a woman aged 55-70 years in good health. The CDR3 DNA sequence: TGTGCCAGCAGTTTTTTAGTTTCCGAGCAGTACTTC. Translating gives CASSFLVSEQYF.